Following are 27 T cell receptor beta chains from one sample sequenced in a study of T cell responses to AZD1222 COVID-19 vaccine. Assay: immunoSEQ multiplex PCR; the TCRdb copy retains only in-frame clones and omits some. The table shows around 140,000 clones, with around 93% occurring only once. The material sequenced was peripheral blood, taken on day 0 of AZD1222 vaccination. The receptors shown here come from an adult in good health.

This chain uses TRBV3-1 (or the pseudogene TRBV3-2) with TRBJ2-1, with 10 bases aligning to TRBD2. V trimming: 0 bases; J trimming: 8 bases; junction bases outside the gene matches: 16. The CDR3 runs to 19 residues. Germline lookup yields CDR1 LGHDT and CDR2 YNNKEL (reference sequence). The CDR3 coding sequence is TGTGCCAGCAGCCAAGAAGGCCTAATCGGTAGCGGGGGGCAGGATGAGCAGTTCTTC. Its translation is CASSQEGLIGSGGQDEQFF.

The DNA of the CDR3 is TGTGCCAGTAGGGGGACAGGGTTCTTGTATGGCTACACCTTC. It specifies CASRGTGFLYGYTF. The gene calls are TRBV19 and TRBJ1-2; 9 bases match TRBD1. In germline, CDR1 is LNHDA, CDR2 SQIVND (reference sequence). With 6 bases clipped from V and 5 bases from J, the junction kept 7 bases outside the gene matches. The CDR3 is 14 amino acids.

The chain uses TRBV28 and TRBJ2-1; D gene unclear. CDR1 and CDR2 (germline): MDHEN, SYDVKM. The CDR3 runs to 15 residues. Trimming stripped 3 bases from V and 5 bases from J, with 14 bases between. CDR3 in DNA: TGTGCCAGCAGTTTTGGTCCCACTTTGGACAATGAGCAGTTCTTC. Protein: CASSFGPTLDNEQFF.

This chain joins TRBV24-1 and TRBJ1-2; D gene unclear. The CDR3 has 11 amino acids. Germline V gene data show CDR1 as KGHDR and CDR2 as SFDVKD. Trimming cost V 4 bases and J 6 bases, with 5 bases left between them. Here the CDR3 reads CATSDRHGYTF. Written as DNA, the CDR3 is TGTGCCACCAGTGACAGACATGGCTACACCTTC.

The chain couples TRBV6-1 to TRBJ1-5; 9 nucleotides agree with TRBD1. The ends lost 3 bases at V and 7 bases at J; junction bases unmatched: 13. The CDR3 has 17 residues. Germline assignment: CDR1 MNHNS and CDR2 SASEGT. CDR3 sequence (DNA): TGTGCCAGCAGTGACCCTAGGACAGGGGCTGGGGGCCAGCCCCAGCATTTT. As protein: CASSDPRTGAGGQPQHF.

This chain joins TRBV6-2 or TRBV6-3 and TRBJ2-1, with TRBD2 matching over 7 bases. This CDR3 spans 15 amino acids. Germline-derived CDR1 and CDR2 are MNHEY and SVGEGT. J gave up 3 bases and V 1 base, and 3 bases lay outside the gene matches. CDR3 in amino acids: CASSYWGGGYNEQFF. CDR3 DNA: TGTGCCAGCAGTTACTGGGGGGGTGGCTACAATGAGCAGTTCTTC.

V gene TRBV28 combines with J gene TRBJ1-5; D gene uncertain. CDR3 length: 11 residues. V was pared by 5 bases and J by 11 bases, with 10 bases between. From germline, CDR1 is MDHEN and CDR2 SYDVKM. Here the CDR3 DNA reads TGTGCCAGCAGTGCCCGGGTGGCCCAGCATTTT. Its translation: CASSARVAQHF. Supplemented by reference TRBV28 and TRBJ1-5, the full variable domain reads DVKVTQSSRYLVKRTGEKVFLECVQDMDHENMFWYRQDPGLGLRLIYFSYDVKMKEKGDIPEGYSVSREKKERFSLILESASTNQTSMYLCASSARVAQHFGDGTRLSIL.

This clone was counted between two and nine times. The rearrangement uses TRBV6-4 and TRBJ1-5; no definite D call. Trimming pared 5 bases from V and 1 base from J, leaving 15 bases between. Germline CDR1 and CDR2: MRHNA and SNTAGT. This CDR3 contains 16 residues. In DNA, the CDR3 is TGTGCCAGCAGTTTAAACGGGATTTCCAGCAATCAGCCCCAGCATTTT. It specifies CASSLNGISSNQPQHF.

The V gene is TRBV19, the J gene TRBJ1-4; unclear D gene. Trimming pared 5 bases from V and 6 bases from J, leaving 16 bases between. Germline CDR1 LNHDA, CDR2 SQIVND (reference sequence). The CDR3 has 15 residues. CDR3 in DNA: TGTGCCAGTAGTTCAAGACGGCAGATGGATGAAAAACTGTTTTTT. This sequence encodes CASSSRRQMDEKLFF. Full variable domain (outside the CDR3, taken from reference TRBV19 and TRBJ1-4): DGGITQSPKYLFRKEGQNVTLSCEQNLNHDAMYWYRQDPGQGLRLIYYSQIVNDFQKGDIAEGYSVSREKKESFPLTVTSAQKNPTAFYLCASSSRRQMDEKLFFGSGTQLSVL.

The J gene is TRBJ1-5, the V gene TRBV2; D may be TRBD1 (5 bases). The germline V and J ends were trimmed by 8 bases and 7 bases, with 15 bases remaining between them. Germline V gene sequence: CDR1 SNHLY, CDR2 FYNNEI. The CDR3 is made up of 13 amino acids. The CDR3 DNA reads as TGTGCCAGCCTCGGGGCAGTGGGGCAGCCCCAGCATTTT. Amino acids: CASLGAVGQPQHF.

This rearrangement joins TRBV6-6 to TRBJ1-5, with D hard to call. Trimming pared 4 bases from V and 2 bases from J, leaving 9 bases between. Germline V gene lookup returns CDR1 MNHNY and CDR2 SVGAGI (reference sequence). The CDR3 runs to 14 residues. The CDR3 DNA is TGTGCCAGCAGTTTCATCGACGGCAATCAGCCCCAGCATTTT. This translates into CASSFIDGNQPQHF.

A note on this clone: Different DNA sequences within this sample yield the same CDR3. The V gene is TRBV27, the J gene TRBJ1-1, with D possibly TRBD1 on 5 matching bases. The germline V and J ends were trimmed by 2 bases and 1 base, with 5 bases remaining between them. Germline V gene data show CDR1 as MNHEY and CDR2 as SMNVEV (reference sequence). The CDR3 is 13 amino acids. In DNA form, the CDR3 reads TGTGCCAGCAGTTTAGGGGGGAACACTGAAGCTTTCTTT. Its protein product is CASSLGGNTEAFF.

CDR3: CASRGWGLVGEQYF. As DNA, the CDR3 is TGTGCCAGCAGGGGGTGGGGGCTTGTCGGCGAGCAGTACTTC. The chain recombines TRBV2 with TRBJ2-7; D possibly corresponds to TRBD1 (6 bases). From germline, CDR1 is SNHLY and CDR2 FYNNEI. The CDR3 is 14 residues long. V was clipped by 6 bases and J by 6 bases, with 18 bases between them. Together with reference TRBV2 and TRBJ2-7, the CDR3 gives the full variable domain: EPEVTQTPSHQVTQMGQEVILRCVPISNHLYFYWYRQILGQKVEFLVSFYNNEISEKSEIFDDQFSVERPDGSNFTLKIRSTKLEDSAMYFCASRGWGLVGEQYFGPGTRLTVT.

J is TRBJ1-1 and V is TRBV19; D unresolved. CDR1 is LNHDA, CDR2 SQIVND, per germline (reference sequence). The CDR3 extends over 13 amino acids. V lost 3 bases, J lost 2 bases, and 7 bases lay in between. As DNA, the CDR3 is TGTGCCAGTAGTATCATTTTCAACACTGAAGCTTTCTTT. This encodes CASSIIFNTEAFF.

The chain links TRBV18 to TRBJ2-7, with TRBD2 matching 13 bases. V trimming: 3 bases; J trimming: 0 bases; junction bases outside the gene matches: 2. CDR1 and CDR2 from the germline V gene are KGHSH and LQKENI. The CDR3 sequence is 16 residues long. CDR3 in amino acids: CASSPGLAGRSYEQYF. The DNA of the CDR3 is TGTGCCAGCTCACCGGGACTAGCGGGGCGCTCCTACGAGCAGTACTTC. Looking up the rest from reference TRBV18 and TRBJ2-7 gives the full variable domain: NAGVMQNPRHLVRRRGQEARLRCSPMKGHSHVYWYRQLPEEGLKFMVYLQKENIIDESGMPKERFSAEFPKEGPSILRIQQVVRGDSAAYFCASSPGLAGRSYEQYFGPGTRLTVT.

The CDR3 reads CASSQAWGQVNEKLFF. The CDR3, as DNA: TGTGCCAGCAGCCAAGCTTGGGGACAGGTTAATGAAAAACTGTTTTTT. The J gene is TRBJ1-4, the V gene TRBV4-2, with 8 bases that match TRBD1. Germline-derived CDR1 and CDR2 are LGHNA and YNFKEQ. With V trimmed by 1 base and J by 4 bases, 5 bases remained unmatched. The CDR3 runs 16 residues.

In nucleotides, the CDR3 is TGTGCCAGCAGCAAAGGGGGGGCTATTTATCAGCCCCAGCATTTT. Its protein is CASSKGGAIYQPQHF. The chain combines TRBV21-1 with TRBJ1-5. TRBV21-1 is labeled a pseudogene. The CDR3 runs 15 residues.

V and J are TRBV28 and TRBJ1-2; 7 nucleotides agree with TRBD1. Germline-derived CDR1 and CDR2 are MDHEN and SYDVKM. The CDR3 length is 14 residues. Unmatched junction bases numbered 12, after V lost 6 bases and J lost 8 bases. The CDR3 reads CASSPPDRAGGYTF. CDR3 bases: TGTGCCAGCAGCCCGCCCGACAGGGCTGGAGGCTACACCTTC.

The J gene is TRBJ2-2, the V gene TRBV29-1; D is perhaps TRBD1 (6 bases). Germline-derived CDR1 and CDR2 are SQVTM and ANQGSEA. Trimming stripped 7 bases from V and 4 bases from J, with 16 bases between. The CDR3 spans 14 residues. The chain's CDR3 is CSATDRPSTGELFF. As DNA, the CDR3 is TGCAGCGCAACAGACAGGCCGAGCACCGGGGAGCTGTTTTTT.

The V call is TRBV5-1, the J call TRBJ1-3; 9 nucleotides agree with TRBD1. V gave up 4 bases and J gave up 4 bases; unmatched junction bases: 6. The CDR3 spans 15 residues. Germline CDR1 reads SGHRS; CDR2 reads YFSETQ. The CDR3, as DNA: TGCGCCAGCAGCGCAGGGACAGGGAGGGGAAACACCATATATTTT. Encoded protein: CASSAGTGRGNTIYF.

The V gene is TRBV7-2, the J gene TRBJ1-5; 7 nucleotides agree with TRBD1. Germline trimming cut 7 bases from V and 4 bases from J; bases unmatched to any gene: 13. Germline V CDR1 and CDR2: SGHTA, FQGNSA. The CDR3 loop spans 16 amino acids. In DNA, the CDR3 is TGTGCCAGCACCCCAGGGGGGGCAGGGGGAAATCAGCCCCAGCATTTT. This codes for CASTPGGAGGNQPQHF.

The rearrangement links TRBV30 to TRBJ2-5; D tentatively fits TRBD1 or TRBD2 (6 bases each). The germline V gene has CDR1 GTSNPN and CDR2 SVGIG (reference sequence). The CDR3 loop spans 12 amino acids. The V end was cut by 7 bases, the J end by 4 bases, with 13 bases between. Written as DNA, the CDR3 is TGTGCCTCTACCGAGGGGGGAGAGACCCAGTACTTC. Amino acid sequence: CASTEGGETQYF. Looking up the rest from reference TRBV30 and TRBJ2-5 gives the full variable domain: SQTIHQWPATLVQPVGSPLSLECTVEGTSNPNLYWYRQAAGRGLQLLFYSVGIGQISSEVPQNLSASRPQDRQFILSSKKLLLSDSGFYLCASTEGGETQYFGPGTRLLVL.

This clone was seen once. This chain uses TRBV3-1 (or the pseudogene TRBV3-2) with TRBJ2-1; perhaps TRBD2 as D (6 bases). The length of the CDR3 is 15 residues. The germline V and J ends were trimmed by 3 bases and 0 bases, with 9 bases remaining between them. Germline CDR1 is LGHDT and CDR2 is YNNKEL (reference sequence). CDR3 region: CASSQAGNSYNEQFF. CDR3 DNA sequence: TGTGCCAGCAGCCAGGCGGGGAACTCCTACAATGAGCAGTTCTTC.

The rearrangement uses TRBV28 and TRBJ1-5; D unclear. V was pared by 5 bases and J by 6 bases, with 5 bases between. Germline assignment: CDR1 MDHEN and CDR2 SYDVKM. CDR3 length equals 11 residues. Written as DNA, the CDR3 is TGTGCCAGCAGTCGAGTTCAGCCCCAGCATTTT. Protein sequence: CASSRVQPQHF.

This chain links TRBV10-3 with TRBJ2-7, with D perhaps matching TRBD2 (7 bases). V shed 0 bases and J shed 2 bases, with 11 bases lying between them. The CDR3 extends over 15 amino acids. The germline CDR1 and CDR2 sequences are ENHRY and SYGVKD. CDR3 residues: CAISESNGGPYEQYF. The CDR3 region has the DNA TGTGCCATCAGTGAGTCGAACGGGGGGCCCTACGAGCAGTACTTC.

J is TRBJ1-3 and V is TRBV3-1 (or the pseudogene TRBV3-2); D call uncertain. The CDR3 covers 16 residues. Trimming removed 1 base at V and 2 bases at J, with 12 bases between. Germline assignment: CDR1 LGHDT and CDR2 YNNKEL (reference sequence). CDR3 bases: TGTGCCAGCAGCCAAGTGCTGGGGTACGCTGGAAACACCATATATTTT. It codes for CASSQVLGYAGNTIYF.

The chain employs TRBV29-1 and TRBJ1-2; no clear D gene. Trimming stripped 6 bases from V and 6 bases from J, with 11 bases between. The CDR3 runs to 11 residues. Germline V gene sequence: CDR1 SQVTM, CDR2 ANQGSEA. CDR3 protein: CSVNGFDGYTF. The CDR3 nucleotides are TGCAGCGTGAACGGGTTCGATGGCTACACCTTC.